This note documents a single T cell receptor beta chain sequence. This specimen comes from a study of spatial heterogeneity in lung cancer. Trimming shortened V by 6 bases and J by 4 bases, and 10 bases separated the two germline ends. This CDR3 has 12 amino acids. Time point reported: sample taken at primary tumor resection. Unsorted whole RNA from tumor, nontumor lung or frozen PBMC underwent sequencing. TCRdb used MiXCR to reprocess the 5' RACE reads, holding one entry per CDR3 protein. The sample shows tens of thousands of distinct CDR3 sequences, 3.5% to 5.5% of them seen only once. Sequenced here: PBMCs, sampled at surgery. The TCR was taken from a male donor with early-stage non-small cell lung cancer. The rearrangement joins TRBV12-3 or TRBV12-4 to TRBJ2-7, with D possibly being TRBD2 (5 bases). This CDR3 is CASSRGFYEQYF. DNA for the CDR3: TGTGCCAGCAGCCGCGGGTTTTACGAGCAGTACTTC.